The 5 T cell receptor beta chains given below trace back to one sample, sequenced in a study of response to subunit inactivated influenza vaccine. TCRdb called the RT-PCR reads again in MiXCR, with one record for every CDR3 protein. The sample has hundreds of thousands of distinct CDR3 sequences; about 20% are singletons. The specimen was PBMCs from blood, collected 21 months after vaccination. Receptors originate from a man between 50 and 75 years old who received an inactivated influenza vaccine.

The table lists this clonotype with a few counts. The CDR3 nucleotides read TGTGCCAGCAGCCCCTTTAGCGGGAGGGATGCCTACGAGCAGTACTTC. Translating it yields CASSPFSGRDAYEQYF. This chain links TRBV7-9 with TRBJ2-7; 11 bases are shared with TRBD2. The CDR3 totals 16 residues. In germline, CDR1 is SEHNR, CDR2 FQNEAQ (reference sequence). The V segment lost 5 bases and the J segment 2 bases; nucleotides outside the gene matches: 8.

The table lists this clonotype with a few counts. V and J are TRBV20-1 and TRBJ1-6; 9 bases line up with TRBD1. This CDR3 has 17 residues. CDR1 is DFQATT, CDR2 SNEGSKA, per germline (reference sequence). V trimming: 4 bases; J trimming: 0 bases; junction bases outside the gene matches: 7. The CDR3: CSAKTGGFGSYNSPLHF. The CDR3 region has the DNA TGCAGTGCTAAGACAGGGGGATTTGGCTCCTATAATTCACCCCTCCACTTT.

CDR3 residues: CASSIPGTGGWQPQHF. Written as DNA, the CDR3 is TGTGCCAGTAGTATTCCCGGGACAGGGGGTTGGCAGCCCCAGCATTTT. The V and J genes are TRBV19 and TRBJ1-5, with 11 bases matching TRBD1. The germline V gene encodes CDR1 LNHDA and CDR2 SQIVND (reference sequence). Trimming removed 3 bases from V and 7 bases from J; junction bases left unmatched: 8. The CDR3 length is 16 residues. The entire variable domain, with the rest obtained from reference TRBV19 and TRBJ1-5, is as follows: DGGITQSPKYLFRKEGQNVTLSCEQNLNHDAMYWYRQDPGQGLRLIYYSQIVNDFQKGDIAEGYSVSREKKESFPLTVTSAQKNPTAFYLCASSIPGTGGWQPQHFGDGTRLSIL.

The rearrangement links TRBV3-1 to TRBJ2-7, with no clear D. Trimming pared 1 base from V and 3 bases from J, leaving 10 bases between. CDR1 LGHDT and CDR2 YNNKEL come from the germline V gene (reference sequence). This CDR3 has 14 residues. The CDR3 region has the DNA TGTGCCAGCAGCCAAGTAGGGTACAGCTACGAGCAGTACTTC. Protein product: CASSQVGYSYEQYF.

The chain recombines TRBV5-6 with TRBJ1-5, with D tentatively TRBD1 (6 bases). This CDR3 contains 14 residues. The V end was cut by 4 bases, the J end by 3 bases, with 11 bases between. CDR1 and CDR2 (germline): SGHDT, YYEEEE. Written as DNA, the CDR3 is TGTGCCAGCAGCAGAACAGGGCCCAATCAGCCCCAGCATTTT. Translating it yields CASSRTGPNQPQHF.